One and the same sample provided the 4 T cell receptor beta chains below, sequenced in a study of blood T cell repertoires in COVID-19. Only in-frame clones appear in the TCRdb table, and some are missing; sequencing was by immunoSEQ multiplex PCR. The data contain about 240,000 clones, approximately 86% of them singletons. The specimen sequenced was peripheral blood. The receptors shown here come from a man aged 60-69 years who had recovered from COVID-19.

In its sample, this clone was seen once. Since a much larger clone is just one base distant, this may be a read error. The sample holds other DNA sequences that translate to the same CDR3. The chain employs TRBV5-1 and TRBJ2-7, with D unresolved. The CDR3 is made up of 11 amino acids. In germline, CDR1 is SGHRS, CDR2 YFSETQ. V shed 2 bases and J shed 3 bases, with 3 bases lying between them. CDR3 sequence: CASSFNYEQYF. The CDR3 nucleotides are TGCGCCAGCAGCTTCAACTACGAGCAGTACTTC.

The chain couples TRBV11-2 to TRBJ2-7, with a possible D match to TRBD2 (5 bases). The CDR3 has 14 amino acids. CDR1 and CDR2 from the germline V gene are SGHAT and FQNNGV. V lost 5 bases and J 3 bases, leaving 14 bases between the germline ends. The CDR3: CASSPLIGLYEQYF. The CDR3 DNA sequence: TGTGCCAGCAGCCCCTTGATCGGACTCTACGAGCAGTACTTC.

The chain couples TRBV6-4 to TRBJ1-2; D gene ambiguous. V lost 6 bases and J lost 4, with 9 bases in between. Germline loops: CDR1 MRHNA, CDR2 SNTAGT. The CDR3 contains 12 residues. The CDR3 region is CASRNPSYGYTF. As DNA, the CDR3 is TGTGCCAGCAGGAACCCTAGCTATGGCTACACCTTC.

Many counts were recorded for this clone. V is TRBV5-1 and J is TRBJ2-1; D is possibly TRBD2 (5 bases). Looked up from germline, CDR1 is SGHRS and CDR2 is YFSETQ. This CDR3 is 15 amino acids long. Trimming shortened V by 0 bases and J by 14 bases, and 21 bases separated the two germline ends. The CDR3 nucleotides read TGCGCCAGCAGCTTGGCCGGCGGTAGCGAGGAGATGAAGTTCTTC. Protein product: CASSLAGGSEEMKFF.